One sample yielded the 12 T cell receptor beta chains listed below, sequenced in a study of human T cells and chemical hapten exposure. Described time point: patch test 2, 6 weeks after DPC sensitization. The treatment denotes: therapeutic diphenylcyclopropenone sensitization with weekly scalp DPC. TCRdb processed the RACE reads anew with MiXCR; each CDR3 protein has one entry. This sample has 65,000 to 95,000 distinct CDR3 sequences, with 6.5% to 8% found just once. The sequencing used whole blood, collected in connection with sensitization to the hapten diphenylcyclopropenone (DPC). The receptor source for this set is a woman younger than 45 with alopecia areata. Some clones in this sample may be carry-over from other donors' samples.

The J gene is TRBJ1-5, the V gene TRBV2; no definite D call. The germline V and J ends were trimmed by 3 bases and 4 bases, with 13 bases remaining between them. CDR1 is SNHLY and CDR2 is FYNNEI in the germline V gene. The CDR3 loop spans 15 amino acids. Here the CDR3 reads CASSEQARLNQPQHF. The CDR3 nucleotides read TGTGCCAGCAGTGAGCAGGCCAGACTAAATCAGCCCCAGCATTTT.

This clonotype was seen a handful of times. The rearrangement joins TRBV27 to TRBJ1-1, with D uncertain. Germline V gene data show CDR1 as MNHEY and CDR2 as SMNVEV (reference sequence). The CDR3 extends over 14 amino acids. Trimming shortened V by 3 bases and J by 4 bases, and 12 bases separated the two germline ends. The CDR3 region is CASSFGPGSTEAFF. The CDR3 DNA follows: TGTGCCAGCAGTTTCGGACCGGGTAGCACTGAAGCTTTCTTT.

This clonotype was counted many times. The chain is built from TRBV20-1 and TRBJ2-3, with D perhaps matching TRBD2 (5 bases). V was pared by 0 bases and J by 7 bases, with 11 bases between. This CDR3 is 13 amino acids long. CDR1 and CDR2 (germline): DFQATT, SNEGSKA (reference sequence). CDR3 protein: CSARDGRGNTQYF. DNA for the CDR3: TGCAGTGCTAGAGATGGTCGGGGAAATACGCAGTATTTT.

Many counts were recorded for this clonotype. This chain joins TRBV7-9 and TRBJ1-4, with D possibly TRBD1 on 6 matching bases. The germline V gene encodes CDR1 SEHNR and CDR2 FQNEAQ (reference sequence). V shed 7 bases and J shed 3 bases, with 9 bases lying between them. This CDR3 region has 13 residues. Here the CDR3 DNA reads TGTGCCAGCAATCGGGGGCCTAATGAAAAACTGTTTTTT. This encodes CASNRGPNEKLFF.

This clonotype was seen at least ten times. The rearrangement links TRBV11-2 to TRBJ2-3; 11 nucleotides align to TRBD2. Unmatched junction bases numbered 4, after V lost 1 base and J lost 4 bases. Germline lookup yields CDR1 SGHAT and CDR2 FQNNGV. CDR3 length: 16 residues. The CDR3 DNA follows: TGTGCCAGCAGCTTAGTGCTAGCGGGGGGATCAGATACGCAGTATTTT. Encoded protein: CASSLVLAGGSDTQYF.

This clonotype was seen a handful of times. DNA for the CDR3: TGTGCCTGGTCTCTGGGGACTAGCGGTCCCGCCGAGCAGTACTTC. Its translation is CAWSLGTSGPAEQYF. V and J are TRBV30 and TRBJ2-7; 11 nucleotides align to TRBD2. Germline values: CDR1 GTSNPN, CDR2 SVGIG (reference sequence). The CDR3 has 15 residues. J lost 6 bases, V lost 5 bases, and 12 bases had no gene match.

The chain is built from TRBV30 and TRBJ1-1; no reliable D call. Germline V gene sequence: CDR1 GTSNPN, CDR2 SVGIG (reference sequence). V shed 4 bases and J shed 5 bases, with 8 bases lying between them. The CDR3 is 11 amino acids. This CDR3 is CAWILKTEAFF. Here the CDR3 DNA reads TGTGCCTGGATCCTAAAGACTGAAGCTTTCTTT.

This clonotype was counted ten times or more. This sequence joins TRBV18 and TRBJ1-2, with unresolved D. CDR3 length equals 17 residues. V was trimmed by 1 base and J by 7 bases, leaving 22 bases between them. The V gene's germline CDR1 is KGHSH and CDR2 LQKENI. CDR3 in amino acids: CASSPRRLGDIGIGYTF. The CDR3 bases are TGTGCCAGCTCACCACGCCGTCTAGGAGATATAGGGATTGGCTACACCTTC.

A few counts support this clonotype. This chain links TRBV5-1 with TRBJ2-7; possibly TRBD2 for D (6 bases). Trimming pared 2 bases from V and 1 base from J, leaving 10 bases between. CDR1 and CDR2 (germline): SGHRS, YFSETQ. CDR3 length: 14 amino acids. The CDR3 loop reads CASSFGGISYEQYF. CDR3 coding DNA: TGCGCCAGCAGCTTCGGGGGTATATCCTACGAGCAGTACTTC.

Only a few counts were recorded for this clonotype. The CDR3 DNA reads TGTGCCAGCAGTGGGGCAGGACAGGGGTTCGAGCAGTACTTC. Translated: CASSGAGQGFEQYF. The J gene is TRBJ2-7, the V gene TRBV2; TRBD1 matches at 9 bases. The V gene's germline CDR1 is SNHLY and CDR2 FYNNEI. J gave up 6 bases and V 4 bases, and 7 bases lay outside the gene matches. This CDR3 comprises 14 residues.

The rearrangement joins TRBV6-1 to TRBJ2-5, with 11 bases matching TRBD1. Per the germline V gene, CDR1 is MNHNS and CDR2 is SASEGT. J gave up 4 bases and V 0 bases, and 7 bases lay outside the gene matches. There are 17 residues in the CDR3. The CDR3 here is CASSEALGQGAGETQYF. Written as DNA, the CDR3 is TGTGCCAGCAGTGAAGCTCTCGGACAGGGGGCAGGAGAGACCCAGTACTTC.

There are many counts of this clonotype. The V gene is TRBV20-1, the J gene TRBJ1-3, with D possibly TRBD1 on 6 matching bases. Trimming removed 6 bases from V and 0 bases from J, with 15 bases in between. Germline CDR1 and CDR2: DFQATT and SNEGSKA (reference sequence). CDR3 length: 15 residues. The CDR3 reads CSAQNRASSGNTIYF. Written as DNA, the CDR3 is TGCAGTGCCCAAAACAGGGCTAGCTCTGGAAACACCATATATTTT.